A selection of T cell receptor beta chains follows, all from one sample in a study of cytotoxic CD8 clonotypes in ibrutinib-treated CLL. The repertoire was sequenced with immunoSEQ multiplex PCR; TCRdb's copy has only in-frame clones and lacks some. This table has about 84,000 clones, more than 70% appearing once. The sequenced sample was PBMCs, obtained before ibrutinib treatment. These receptors originate from a human donor with chronic lymphocytic leukemia. Both conserved end residues are part of each CDR3. The D gene is left open where the match is weak. Rows may omit the clone size; those that give it use once, few, many or a size class.

>.|TRBV20-1|TRBJ2-7|.|10
CSASRNEQYF
TGCAGTGCTAGTCGGAACGAGCAGTACTTC
>.|TRBV5-1|TRBJ1-1|.|15
CASKVGGGWGTEAFF
TGCGCCAGCAAGGTGGGTGGGGGCTGGGGCACTGAAGCTTTCTTT
>.|TRBV7-3|TRBJ1-2|.|13
CASSYSTGYGYTF
TGTGCCAGCAGCTACTCGACAGGCTATGGCTACACCTTC
>.|TRBV29-1|TRBJ1-2|TRBD1|16
CSSWWTGHFGDYGYTF
TGCAGCTCTTGGTGGACAGGACATTTCGGGGACTATGGCTACACCTTC
>once|TRBV19|TRBJ2-7|.|16
CASSTGMGQSSYEQYF
TGTGCCAGTTCGACGGGGATGGGCCAGAGCTCCTACGAGCAGTACTTC
>.|TRBV11-1|TRBJ2-7|TRBD2|15
CASSSNHRLADEQYF
TGTGCCAGCAGCTCAAATCATCGCCTAGCGGACGAGCAGTACTTC
>.|TRBV6-1|TRBJ1-4|.|11
CASIQNEKLFF
TGTGCCAGTATACAGAATGAAAAACTGTTTTTT
>.|TRBV25-1|TRBJ2-2|TRBD2|18
CASSDLRLAGEGTGELFF
TGTGCCAGCAGTGACCTCCGACTAGCGGGAGAGGGCACCGGGGAGCTGTTTTTT
>few|TRBV27|TRBJ1-1|.|12
CASSHQPDEAFF
TGTGCCAGCAGTCACCAACCTGATGAAGCTTTCTTT
>.|TRBV2|TRBJ1-4|TRBD1|14
CAGRGTATNEKLFF
TGTGCCGGTCGAGGGACAGCAACTAATGAAAAACTGTTTTTT
>.|TRBV10-1|TRBJ1-2|.|13
CASAIRGNYGYTF
TGCGCCAGCGCAATCAGGGGTAACTATGGCTACACCTTC
>.|TRBV11-2|TRBJ2-3|.|15
CASSIQGLITDTQYF
TGTGCCAGCAGCATCCAGGGTTTGATCACAGATACGCAGTATTTT
>.|TRBV27|TRBJ2-7|.|16
CASSPASSGPPYEQYF
TGTGCCAGCAGTCCCGCCTCCAGCGGCCCCCCCTACGAGCAGTACTTC
>.|TRBV28|TRBJ2-7|TRBD1|15
CASSLTGQSFREQYF
TGTGCCAGCAGTCTAACGGGACAGAGCTTTAGAGAGCAGTACTTC
>.|TRBV7-6|TRBJ2-5|.|11
CASRGLETQYF
TGTGCCAGCAGAGGGCTAGAGACCCAGTACTTC
>.|TRBV5-8|TRBJ1-1|TRBD1|18
CASSLVTGYWSMNTEAFF
TGTGCCAGCAGCTTGGTGACAGGGTACTGGAGTATGAACACTGAAGCTTTCTTT
>.|TRBV28|TRBJ1-1|TRBD1|17
CASSPPGQGALNTEAFF
TGTGCCAGCAGCCCCCCCGGACAGGGGGCTTTGAACACTGAAGCTTTCTTT
>.|TRBV5-1|TRBJ2-2|.|11
CASVNTGELFF
TGCGCCAGCGTAAACACCGGGGAGCTGTTTTTT
>few|TRBV7-3|TRBJ2-2|.|13
CASSLNFGGELFF
TGTGCCAGCAGCTTAAACTTTGGCGGGGAGCTGTTTTTT
>.|TRBV18|TRBJ2-2|.|11
CASSPTGELFF
TGTGCCAGCTCACCGACCGGGGAGCTGTTTTTT
>.|TRBV29-1|TRBJ2-3|TRBD2|11
CKTSEGDTQYF
TGCAAGACTAGCGAAGGGGATACGCAGTATTTT
>.|TRBV29-1|TRBJ1-1|TRBD1|13
CSARTGMNTEAFF
TGCAGCGCTAGGACAGGGATGAACACTGAAGCTTTCTTT
>.|TRBV6-5|TRBJ2-7|.|13
CASTRGPTYEQYF
TGTGCCAGCACCCGAGGCCCGACCTACGAGCAGTACTTC
>once|TRBV30|TRBJ1-2|.|14
CAWSVAAAQGGYTF
TGTGCCTGGAGTGTAGCGGCGGCCCAAGGTGGCTACACCTTC
>few|TRBV7-3|TRBJ1-5|.|13
CASSLNSNQPQHF
TGTGCCAGCAGCTTAAACTCCAATCAGCCCCAGCATTTT
>.|TRBV29-1|TRBJ2-1|TRBD2|15
CSVRLSGSSYNEQFF
TGCAGCGTCCGATTAAGCGGGAGCTCCTACAATGAGCAGTTCTTC
>.|TRBV7-8|TRBJ1-1|.|15
CASSFRGAIGTEAFF
TGTGCCAGCAGCTTTCGGGGGGCGATCGGCACTGAAGCTTTCTTT
>.|TRBV5-6|TRBJ2-3|TRBD2|16
CASSLGTSGSTDTQYF
TGTGCCAGCAGCTTGGGGACTAGCGGGAGCACAGATACGCAGTATTTT
>once|TRBV7-9|TRBJ2-7|TRBD2|16
CASSPWTSGNLYEQYF
TGTGCCAGCAGCCCCTGGACTAGCGGGAATCTATACGAGCAGTACTTC
>.|TRBV19|TRBJ2-7|TRBD1|17
CASSTRGRGTGGSEQYF
TGTGCCAGTTCAACAAGGGGACGGGGGACAGGGGGCTCCGAGCAGTACTTC
>.|TRBV29-1|TRBJ2-7|.|12
CSVDGPGYEQYF
TGCAGCGTTGATGGTCCAGGCTACGAGCAGTACTTC
>.|TRBV19|TRBJ1-5|.|15
CASKVQQGVHQPQHF
TGTGCCAGTAAAGTCCAACAGGGAGTTCATCAGCCCCAGCATTTT
>once|TRBV5-1|TRBJ1-1|.|13
CASSPGVNTEAFF
TGCGCCAGCAGCCCTGGGGTGAACACTGAAGCTTTCTTT
>many|TRBV13|TRBJ2-2|.|15
CASSLYRENTGELFF
TGTGCCAGCAGCTTATACCGGGAAAACACCGGGGAGCTGTTTTTT
>few|TRBV5-1|TRBJ1-4|TRBD1|16
CASSLEVQGASEKLFF
TGCGCCAGCAGCTTGGAAGTACAGGGGGCGAGTGAAAAACTGTTTTTT
>.|TRBV27|TRBJ2-2|.|17
CASRPGQAHPNTGELFF
TGTGCCAGCAGGCCGGGACAAGCTCATCCGAACACCGGGGAGCTGTTTTTT
>.|TRBV7-3|TRBJ2-5|.|12
CASSLGPETQYF
TGTGCCAGCAGCCTCGGCCCAGAGACCCAGTACTTC